This record looks at one T cell receptor beta chain sequence and its context. V was cut by 1 base and J by 0 bases, with 13 bases left in between. The germline V gene encodes CDR1 KGHDR and CDR2 SFDVKD. The CDR3 has 17 amino acids. The record originates from a study of blood T cell repertoires in COVID-19. Study-wide background: Samples came from the United States, Italy and Spain, spanning acute and convalescent COVID-19.

The method was immunoSEQ multiplex PCR; TCRdb's version includes in-frame clones alone and lacks a portion of them. The sample records around 170,000 clones, approximately 79% being singletons. The chain carries TRBV24-1 and TRBJ2-3; no clear D gene. The sequencing sample was made of peripheral blood. This clonotype was sampled from a man under 40 with active or convalescent COVID-19. The CDR3 DNA sequence: TGTGCCACCAGTGATTTCGGCGGTCATTATAGCACAGATACGCAGTATTTT. Its protein product is CATSDFGGHYSTDTQYF.